The 2 T cell receptor beta chains listed next were all sequenced from one sample in a study of blood T cell repertoires in COVID-19 (dated by TCRdb to 2020 to 2022). Libraries were built with the immunoSEQ multiplex PCR assay. TCRdb limited this immuneACCESS table to in-frame rearrangements with V and J called. A share of clones is missing; checked studies link under half to unresolved V genes, and the rest is unexplained. A total of some 150,000 clones appear in this sample, about 83% of them only once. Approximately 4% of the sample is held by the ten biggest clonotypes. Sequences were obtained from peripheral blood. Every receptor here comes from a man aged 18 to 30 with active or convalescent COVID-19.

This clone occurred once. V is TRBV5-1 and J is TRBJ2-1; the match to TRBD2 covers 7 bases. The germline gives CDR1 SGHRS, CDR2 YFSETQ. The CDR3 is made up of 15 amino acids. Trimming cost V 4 bases and J 8 bases; bases outside gene matches: 12. This chain's CDR3 is CASSKVSRGVDEQFF. The CDR3 DNA reads TGCGCCAGCAGCAAAGTTAGCCGGGGGGTCGATGAGCAGTTCTTC.

This chain links TRBV5-1 with TRBJ1-4; TRBD1 matches 7 bases. CDR1 SGHRS and CDR2 YFSETQ come from the germline V gene. The trim removed 4 bases at V and 6 bases at J, leaving 3 bases unmatched. This CDR3 has 13 residues. The CDR3 protein is CASSGDSYEKLFF. CDR3 sequence (DNA): TGCGCCAGCAGCGGGGACAGTTATGAAAAACTGTTTTTT.